This entry is about one TCR beta chain. Its cognate antigen is unknown. This specimen comes from a study of persistence of HIV-infected CD4 T cells. Overall study context: Donors were ART-treated; their CMV- and Gag-responding CD4+ T cells were isolated. Suppressive ART had lasted a median of around eight years. General study findings and limits: TCR oligoclonality correlated with proviral oligoclonality in the same sorted populations.

The germline gives CDR1 SGHTA, CDR2 FQGNSA. CDR3 size: 15 residues. V trimming: 5 bases; J trimming: 7 bases; junction bases outside the gene matches: 8. The immunoSEQ assay was version 4, run in survey mode. Sequencing was performed with immunoSEQ multiplex PCR; in TCRdb, only in-frame clones are kept and a portion is missing. Of about 48,000 clones in the sample, 75% to 85% were seen once. The stimulus was lysate of CMV-infected fibroblasts, about 10 ug/mL. Sorted nonresponding memory CD4+ T cells were CD40L-negative, CD69-negative, CD45RO-high. These HIV-1-infected adults initiated suppressive ART in chronic infection.

Sequencing was performed on CD4+ T cells sorted from PBMCs after approximately 19-hour stimulation, taken from a patient who received antiretroviral therapy. The V call is TRBV7-2, the J call TRBJ1-6; 7 bases map to TRBD1. The sequence was obtained from an adult man with HIV who was CMV-seropositive. The CDR3 DNA is TGTGCCAGCAGCACCCGACAGGGAACGAATTCACCCCTCCACTTT. As protein: CASSTRQGTNSPLHF.